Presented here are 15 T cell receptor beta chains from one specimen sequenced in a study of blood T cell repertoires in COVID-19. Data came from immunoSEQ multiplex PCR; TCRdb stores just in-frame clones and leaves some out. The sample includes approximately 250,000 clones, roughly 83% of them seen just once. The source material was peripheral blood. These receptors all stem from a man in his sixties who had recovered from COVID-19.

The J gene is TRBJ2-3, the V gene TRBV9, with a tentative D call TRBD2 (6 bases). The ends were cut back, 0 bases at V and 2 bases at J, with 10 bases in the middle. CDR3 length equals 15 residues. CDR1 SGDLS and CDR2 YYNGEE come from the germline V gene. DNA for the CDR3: TGTGCCAGCAGCGTAGGTGGGACTTACACAGATACGCAGTATTTT. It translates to CASSVGGTYTDTQYF.

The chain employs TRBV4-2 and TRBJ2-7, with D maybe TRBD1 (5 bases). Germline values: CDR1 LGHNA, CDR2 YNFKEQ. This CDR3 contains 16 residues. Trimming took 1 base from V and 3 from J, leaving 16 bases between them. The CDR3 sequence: CASSQVGAQGLYEQYF. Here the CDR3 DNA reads TGTGCCAGCAGCCAAGTTGGGGCGCAGGGTCTCTACGAGCAGTACTTC.

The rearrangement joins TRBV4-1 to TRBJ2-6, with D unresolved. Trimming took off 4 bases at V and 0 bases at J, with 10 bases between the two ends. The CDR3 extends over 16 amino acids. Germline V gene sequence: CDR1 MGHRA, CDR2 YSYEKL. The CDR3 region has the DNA TGCGCCAGCAGCCGAGATTTTAGCTCTGGGGCCAACGTCCTGACTTTC. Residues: CASSRDFSSGANVLTF.

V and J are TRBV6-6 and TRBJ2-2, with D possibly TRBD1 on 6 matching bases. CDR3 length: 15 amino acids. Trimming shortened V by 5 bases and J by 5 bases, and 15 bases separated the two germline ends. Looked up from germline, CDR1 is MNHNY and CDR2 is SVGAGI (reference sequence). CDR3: CASSMGDIRTGELFF. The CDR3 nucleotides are TGTGCCAGCAGTATGGGGGACATACGAACCGGGGAGCTGTTTTTT.

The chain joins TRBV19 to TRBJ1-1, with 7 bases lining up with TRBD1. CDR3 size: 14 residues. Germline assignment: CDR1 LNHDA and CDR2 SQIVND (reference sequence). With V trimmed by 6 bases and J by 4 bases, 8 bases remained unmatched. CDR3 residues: CASRNRGDLTEAFF. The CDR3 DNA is TGTGCCAGTAGGAACAGGGGCGACCTCACTGAAGCTTTCTTT.

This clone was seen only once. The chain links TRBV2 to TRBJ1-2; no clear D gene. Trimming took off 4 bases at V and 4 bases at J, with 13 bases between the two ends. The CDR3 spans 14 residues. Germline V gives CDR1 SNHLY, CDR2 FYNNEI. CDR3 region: CASSVGQRVYGYTF. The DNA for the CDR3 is TGTGCCAGCAGTGTTGGGCAGAGGGTCTATGGCTACACCTTC.

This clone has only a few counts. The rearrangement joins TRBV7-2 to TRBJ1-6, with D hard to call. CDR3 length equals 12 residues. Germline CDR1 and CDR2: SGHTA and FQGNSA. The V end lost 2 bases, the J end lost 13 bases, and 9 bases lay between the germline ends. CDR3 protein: CASSLQNLPLHF. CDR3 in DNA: TGTGCCAGCAGCTTACAGAACCTCCCCCTCCACTTT.

Here the CDR3 DNA reads TGTGCCAGCTCACAGGACAGCTTTCCTCTCAATGAGCAGTTCTTC. Its translation: CASSQDSFPLNEQFF. V gene TRBV18 combines with J gene TRBJ2-1; D might be TRBD1 (6 bases). Looked up from germline, CDR1 is KGHSH and CDR2 is LQKENI. The CDR3 loop spans 15 amino acids. The ends were cut back, 4 bases at V and 6 bases at J, with 16 bases in the middle. The full variable domain, in which reference TRBV18 and TRBJ2-1 provide the parts outside the CDR3, is NAGVMQNPRHLVRRRGQEARLRCSPMKGHSHVYWYRQLPEEGLKFMVYLQKENIIDESGMPKERFSAEFPKEGPSILRIQQVVRGDSAAYFCASSQDSFPLNEQFFGPGTRLTVL.

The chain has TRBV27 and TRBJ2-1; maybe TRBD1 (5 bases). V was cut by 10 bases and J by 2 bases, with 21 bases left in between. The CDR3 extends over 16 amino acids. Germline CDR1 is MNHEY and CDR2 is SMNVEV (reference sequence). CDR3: CATRQSWPRAYNEQFF. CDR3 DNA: TGTGCCACCCGACAGTCCTGGCCCCGGGCCTACAATGAGCAGTTCTTC.

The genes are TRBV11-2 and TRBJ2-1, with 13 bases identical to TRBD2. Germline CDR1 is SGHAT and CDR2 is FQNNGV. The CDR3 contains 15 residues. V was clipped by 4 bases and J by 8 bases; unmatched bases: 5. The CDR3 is CASSYTSGRVYEQFF. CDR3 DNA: TGTGCCAGCAGCTATACTAGCGGGAGGGTCTATGAGCAGTTCTTC.

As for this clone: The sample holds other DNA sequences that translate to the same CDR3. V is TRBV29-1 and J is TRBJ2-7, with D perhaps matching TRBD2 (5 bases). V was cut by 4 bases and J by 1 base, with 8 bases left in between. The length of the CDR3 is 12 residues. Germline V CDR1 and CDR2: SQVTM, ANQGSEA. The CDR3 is CSVAPGSYEQYF. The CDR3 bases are TGCAGCGTTGCACCGGGGTCCTACGAGCAGTACTTC.

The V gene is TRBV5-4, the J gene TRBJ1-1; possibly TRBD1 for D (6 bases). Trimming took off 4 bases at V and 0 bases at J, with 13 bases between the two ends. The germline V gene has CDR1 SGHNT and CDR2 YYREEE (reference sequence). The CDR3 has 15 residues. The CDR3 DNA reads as TGTGCCAGCAGCGTCCAAAACAGGGTGAACACTGAAGCTTTCTTT. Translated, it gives CASSVQNRVNTEAFF.

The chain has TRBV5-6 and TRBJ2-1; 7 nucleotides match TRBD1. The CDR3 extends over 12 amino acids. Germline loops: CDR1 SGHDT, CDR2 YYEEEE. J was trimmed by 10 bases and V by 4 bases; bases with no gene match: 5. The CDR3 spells CASSTGVGEQFF. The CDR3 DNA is TGTGCCAGCAGCACAGGGGTTGGGGAGCAGTTCTTC.

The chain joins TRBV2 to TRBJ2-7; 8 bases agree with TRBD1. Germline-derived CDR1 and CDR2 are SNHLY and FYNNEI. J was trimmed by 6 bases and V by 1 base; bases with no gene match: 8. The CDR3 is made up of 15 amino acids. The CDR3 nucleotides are TGTGCCAGCAGTGAAGGTGGACAGGGAAGAGGCGAGCAGTACTTC. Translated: CASSEGGQGRGEQYF.

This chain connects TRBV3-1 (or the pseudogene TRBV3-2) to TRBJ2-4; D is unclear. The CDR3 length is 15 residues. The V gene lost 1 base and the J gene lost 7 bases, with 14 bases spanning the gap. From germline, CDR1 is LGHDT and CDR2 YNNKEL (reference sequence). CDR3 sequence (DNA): TGTGCCAGCAGCCAAGGGTTTTCGCATCAGAACATTCAGTACTTC. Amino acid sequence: CASSQGFSHQNIQYF.